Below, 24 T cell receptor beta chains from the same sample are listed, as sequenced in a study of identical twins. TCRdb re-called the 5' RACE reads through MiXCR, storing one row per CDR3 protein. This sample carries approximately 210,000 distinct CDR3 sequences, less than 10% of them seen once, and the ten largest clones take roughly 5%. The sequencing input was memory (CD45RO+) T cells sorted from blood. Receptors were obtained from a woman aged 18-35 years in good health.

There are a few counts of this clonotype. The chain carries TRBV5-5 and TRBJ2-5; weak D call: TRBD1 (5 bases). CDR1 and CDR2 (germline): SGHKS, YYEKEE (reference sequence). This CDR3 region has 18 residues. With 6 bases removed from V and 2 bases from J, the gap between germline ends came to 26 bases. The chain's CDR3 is CASTLKGMAGRVQETQYF. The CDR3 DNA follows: TGTGCCAGCACCCTAAAGGGGATGGCAGGTCGAGTTCAAGAGACCCAGTACTTC.

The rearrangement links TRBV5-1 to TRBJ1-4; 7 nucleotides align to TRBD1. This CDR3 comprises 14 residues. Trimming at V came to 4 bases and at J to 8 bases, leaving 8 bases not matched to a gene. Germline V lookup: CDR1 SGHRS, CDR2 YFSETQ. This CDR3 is CASSHDREGEKLFF. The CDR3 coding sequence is TGCGCCAGCAGCCACGACAGGGAGGGGGAAAAACTGTTTTTT.

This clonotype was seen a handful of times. CDR3 in DNA: TGTGCCAGCAGTTACAAGGGAGCTGAAGCTTTCTTT. It yields the protein CASSYKGAEAFF. The J gene is TRBJ1-1, the V gene TRBV25-1; D is unresolved. Germline CDR1 reads MGHDK; CDR2 reads SYGVNS. V gave up 5 bases and J gave up 6 bases, with 10 bases separating them. This CDR3 is 12 amino acids long. Full variable domain (missing parts from reference TRBV25-1 and TRBJ1-1): EADIYQTPRYLVIGTGKKITLECSQTMGHDKMYWYQQDPGMELHLIHYSYGVNSTEKGDLSSESTVSRIRTEHFPLTLESARPSHTSQYLCASSYKGAEAFFGQGTRLTVV.

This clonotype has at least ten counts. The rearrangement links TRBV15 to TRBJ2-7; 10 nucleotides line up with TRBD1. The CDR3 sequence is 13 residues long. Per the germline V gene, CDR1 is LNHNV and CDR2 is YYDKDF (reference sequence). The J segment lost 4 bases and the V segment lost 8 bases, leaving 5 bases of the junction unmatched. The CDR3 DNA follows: TGTGCCACCTCCCGGGACAGGGGTTACGAGCAGTACTTC. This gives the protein CATSRDRGYEQYF.

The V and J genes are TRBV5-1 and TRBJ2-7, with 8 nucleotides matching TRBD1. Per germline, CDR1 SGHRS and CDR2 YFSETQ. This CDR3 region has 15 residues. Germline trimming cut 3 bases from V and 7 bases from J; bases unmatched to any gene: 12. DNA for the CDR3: TGCGCCAGCAGCTCAACCACAGGGGGAATTGGGGAGCAGTACTTC. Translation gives CASSSTTGGIGEQYF.

CDR3 sequence (DNA): TGTGCCAGCAGCTTATGGTTCCGGGAGGAGGAGACCCAGTACTTC. Its protein is CASSLWFREEETQYF. J is TRBJ2-5 and V is TRBV7-9; 7 nucleotides match TRBD2. The germline V gene encodes CDR1 SEHNR and CDR2 FQNEAQ (reference sequence). This CDR3 spans 15 amino acids. Trimming cost V 2 bases and J 5 bases; bases outside gene matches: 8. The variable domain in full, with the rest retrieved from reference TRBV7-9 and TRBJ2-5, is DTGVSQNPRHKITKRGQNVTFRCDPISEHNRLYWYRQTLGQGPEFLTYFQNEAQLEKSRLLSDRFSAERPKGSFSTLEIQRTEQGDSAMYLCASSLWFREEETQYFGPGTRLLVL.

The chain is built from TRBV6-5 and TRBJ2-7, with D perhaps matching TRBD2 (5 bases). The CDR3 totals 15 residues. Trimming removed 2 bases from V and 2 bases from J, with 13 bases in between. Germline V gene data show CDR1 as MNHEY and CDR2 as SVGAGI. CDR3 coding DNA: TGTGCCAGCAGTTACCTCGGTGATAGCGCCTACGAGCAGTACTTC. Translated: CASSYLGDSAYEQYF.

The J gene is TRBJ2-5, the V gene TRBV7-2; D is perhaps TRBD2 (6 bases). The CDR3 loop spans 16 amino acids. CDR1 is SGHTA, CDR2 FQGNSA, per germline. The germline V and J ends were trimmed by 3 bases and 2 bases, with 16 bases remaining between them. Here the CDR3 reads CASSLHAGAGQETQYF. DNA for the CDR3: TGTGCCAGCAGCTTGCACGCCGGGGCGGGGCAAGAGACCCAGTACTTC. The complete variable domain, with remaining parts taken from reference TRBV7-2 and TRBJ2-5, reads GAGVSQSPSNKVTEKGKDVELRCDPISGHTALYWYRQSLGQGLEFLIYFQGNSAPDKSGLPSDRFSAERTGGSVSTLTIQRTQQEDSAVYLCASSLHAGAGQETQYFGPGTRLLVL.

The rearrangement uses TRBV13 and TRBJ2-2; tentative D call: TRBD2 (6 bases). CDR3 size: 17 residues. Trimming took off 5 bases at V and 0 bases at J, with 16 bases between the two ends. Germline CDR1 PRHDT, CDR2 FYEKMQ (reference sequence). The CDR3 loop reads CASSPLGGRANTGELFF. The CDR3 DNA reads TGTGCCAGCAGCCCCCTCGGAGGGAGAGCGAACACCGGGGAGCTGTTTTTT. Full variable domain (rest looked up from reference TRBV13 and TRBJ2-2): AAGVIQSPRHLIKEKRETATLKCYPIPRHDTVYWYQQGPGQDPQFLISFYEKMQSDKGSIPDRFSAQQFSDYHSELNMSSLELGDSALYFCASSPLGGRANTGELFFGEGSRLTVL.

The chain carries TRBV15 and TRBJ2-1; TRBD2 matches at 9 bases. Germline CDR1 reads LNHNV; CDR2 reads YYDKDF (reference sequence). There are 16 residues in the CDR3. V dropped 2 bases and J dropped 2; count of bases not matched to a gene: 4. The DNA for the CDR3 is TGTGCCACCAGCAGACAAAGCGGGGGGACCTACAATGAGCAGTTCTTC. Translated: CATSRQSGGTYNEQFF.

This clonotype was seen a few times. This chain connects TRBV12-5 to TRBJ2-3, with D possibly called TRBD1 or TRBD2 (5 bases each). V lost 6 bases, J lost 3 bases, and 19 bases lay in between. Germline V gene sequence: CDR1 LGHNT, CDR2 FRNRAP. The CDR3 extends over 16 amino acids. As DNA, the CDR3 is TGTGCTAGTGGCAAAGGCCGGGGCCAGGAGACAGATACGCAGTATTTT. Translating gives CASGKGRGQETDTQYF. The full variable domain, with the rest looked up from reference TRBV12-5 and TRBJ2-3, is DARVTQTPRHKVTEMGQEVTMRCQPILGHNTVFWYRQTMMQGLELLAYFRNRAPLDDSGMPKDRFSAEMPDATLATLKIQPSEPRDSAVYFCASGKGRGQETDTQYFGPGTRLTVL.

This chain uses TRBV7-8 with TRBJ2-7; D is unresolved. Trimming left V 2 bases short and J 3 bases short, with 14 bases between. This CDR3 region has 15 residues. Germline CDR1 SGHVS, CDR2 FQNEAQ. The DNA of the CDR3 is TGTGCCAGCAGCTTAATGGGCCTGGCGGACTACGAGCAGTACTTC. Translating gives CASSLMGLADYEQYF.

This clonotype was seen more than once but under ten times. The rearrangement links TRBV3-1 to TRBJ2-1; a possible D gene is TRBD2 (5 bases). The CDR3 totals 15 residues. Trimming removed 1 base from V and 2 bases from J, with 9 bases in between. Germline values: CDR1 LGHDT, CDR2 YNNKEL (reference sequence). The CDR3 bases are TGTGCCAGCAGCCAAGGGGGAGAAACCTACAATGAGCAGTTCTTC. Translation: CASSQGGETYNEQFF.

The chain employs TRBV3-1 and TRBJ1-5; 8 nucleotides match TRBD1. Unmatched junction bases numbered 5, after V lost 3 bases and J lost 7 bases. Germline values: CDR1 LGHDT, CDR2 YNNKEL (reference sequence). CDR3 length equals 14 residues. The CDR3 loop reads CASSQQGAEQPQHF. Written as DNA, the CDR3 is TGTGCCAGCAGCCAGCAGGGGGCGGAACAGCCCCAGCATTTT.

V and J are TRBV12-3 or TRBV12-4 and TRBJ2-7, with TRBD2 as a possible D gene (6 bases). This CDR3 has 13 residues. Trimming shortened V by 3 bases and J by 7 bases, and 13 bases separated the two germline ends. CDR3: CASSLGRDLEQYF. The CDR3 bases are TGTGCCAGCAGTTTGGGGCGGGACCTGGAGCAGTACTTC.

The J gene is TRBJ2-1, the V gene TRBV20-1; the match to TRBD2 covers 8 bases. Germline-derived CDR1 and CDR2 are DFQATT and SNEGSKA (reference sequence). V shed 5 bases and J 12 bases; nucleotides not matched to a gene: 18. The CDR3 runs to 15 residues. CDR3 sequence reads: CSAGASGGVPLGQFF. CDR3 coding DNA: TGCAGTGCTGGGGCCTCGGGGGGGGTCCCTCTCGGGCAGTTCTTC.

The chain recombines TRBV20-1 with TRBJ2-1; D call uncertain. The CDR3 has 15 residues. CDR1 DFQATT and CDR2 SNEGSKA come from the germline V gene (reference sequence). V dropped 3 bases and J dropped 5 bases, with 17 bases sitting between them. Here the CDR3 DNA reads TGCAGTGCTAGTTTTGCAAATACCCTTCACAATGAGCAGTTCTTC. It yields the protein CSASFANTLHNEQFF.

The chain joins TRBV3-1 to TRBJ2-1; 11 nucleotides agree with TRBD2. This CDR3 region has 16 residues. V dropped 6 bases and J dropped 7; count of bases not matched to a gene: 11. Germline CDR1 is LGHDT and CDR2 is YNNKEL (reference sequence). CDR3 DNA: TGTGCCAGCAGGCAGTCGACTAGCGGGACAACTAATGAGCAGTTCTTC. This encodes CASRQSTSGTTNEQFF.

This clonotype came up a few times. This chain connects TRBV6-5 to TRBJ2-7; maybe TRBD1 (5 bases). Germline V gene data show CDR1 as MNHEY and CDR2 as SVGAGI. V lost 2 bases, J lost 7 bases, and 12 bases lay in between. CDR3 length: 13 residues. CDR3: CASSYPGQGEQYF. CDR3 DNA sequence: TGTGCCAGCAGTTACCCCGGGCAGGGAGAGCAGTACTTC.

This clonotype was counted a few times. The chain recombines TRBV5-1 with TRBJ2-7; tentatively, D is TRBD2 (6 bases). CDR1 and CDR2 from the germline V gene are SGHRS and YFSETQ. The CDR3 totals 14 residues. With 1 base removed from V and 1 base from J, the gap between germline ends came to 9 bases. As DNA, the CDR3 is TGCGCCAGCAGCTTGATGGCGGGGTCCTACGAGCAGTACTTC. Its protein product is CASSLMAGSYEQYF. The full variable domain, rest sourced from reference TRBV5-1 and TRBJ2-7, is KAGVTQTPRYLIKTRGQQVTLSCSPISGHRSVSWYQQTPGQGLQFLFEYFSETQRNKGNFPGRFSGRQFSNSRSEMNVSTLELGDSALYLCASSLMAGSYEQYFGPGTRLTVT.

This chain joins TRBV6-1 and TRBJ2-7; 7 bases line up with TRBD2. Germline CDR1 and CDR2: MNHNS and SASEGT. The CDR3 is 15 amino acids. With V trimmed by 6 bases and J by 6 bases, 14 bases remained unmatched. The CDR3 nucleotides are TGTGCCAGCAGCCCCACTCTAGGAGTAGCGGGCGAGCAGTACTTC. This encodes CASSPTLGVAGEQYF.

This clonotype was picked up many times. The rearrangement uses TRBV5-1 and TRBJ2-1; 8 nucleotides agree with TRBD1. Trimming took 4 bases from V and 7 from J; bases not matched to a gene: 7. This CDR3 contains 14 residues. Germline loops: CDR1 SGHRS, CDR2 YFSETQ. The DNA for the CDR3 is TGCGCCAGCAGCACGGGACAGGTGGGGAATGAGCAGTTCTTC. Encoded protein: CASSTGQVGNEQFF.

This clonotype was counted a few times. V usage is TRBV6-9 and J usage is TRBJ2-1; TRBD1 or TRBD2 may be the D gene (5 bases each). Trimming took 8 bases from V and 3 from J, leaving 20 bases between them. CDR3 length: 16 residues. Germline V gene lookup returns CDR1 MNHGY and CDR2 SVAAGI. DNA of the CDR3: TGTGCCAGCTCTCCCCAAATGGGGGTTGGCTACAATGAGCAGTTCTTC. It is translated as CASSPQMGVGYNEQFF.

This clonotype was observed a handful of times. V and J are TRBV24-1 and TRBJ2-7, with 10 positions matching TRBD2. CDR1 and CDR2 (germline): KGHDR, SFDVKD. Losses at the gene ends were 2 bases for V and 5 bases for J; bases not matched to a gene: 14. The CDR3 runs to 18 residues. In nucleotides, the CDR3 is TGTGCCACCAGTGATTCCTTAGCCCCTAGCGGGGGCAACCACGAGCAGTACTTC. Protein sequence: CATSDSLAPSGGNHEQYF.